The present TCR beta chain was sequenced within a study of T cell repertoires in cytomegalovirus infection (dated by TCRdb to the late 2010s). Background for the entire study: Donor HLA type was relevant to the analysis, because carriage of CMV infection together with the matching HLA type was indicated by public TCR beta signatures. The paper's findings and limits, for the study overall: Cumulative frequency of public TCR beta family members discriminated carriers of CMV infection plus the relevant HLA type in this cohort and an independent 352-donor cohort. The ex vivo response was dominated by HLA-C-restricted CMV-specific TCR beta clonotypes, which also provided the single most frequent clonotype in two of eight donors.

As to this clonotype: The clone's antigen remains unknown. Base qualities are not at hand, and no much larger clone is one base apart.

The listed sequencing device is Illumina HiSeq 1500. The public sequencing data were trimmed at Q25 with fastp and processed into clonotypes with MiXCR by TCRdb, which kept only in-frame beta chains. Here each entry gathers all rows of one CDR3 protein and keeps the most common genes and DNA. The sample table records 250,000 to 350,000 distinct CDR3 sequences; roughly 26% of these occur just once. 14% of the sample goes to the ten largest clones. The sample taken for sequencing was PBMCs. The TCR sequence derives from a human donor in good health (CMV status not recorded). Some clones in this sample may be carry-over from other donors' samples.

The sequence in DNA is TGTGCCAGCAGTTTAGGGGACAGGCGGGAGCGTACGCAGTATTTT. Its coded protein is CASSLGDRRERTQYF. The chain is encoded by TRBV27 joined to TRBJ2-3; 8 matching bases give a weak D call of TRBD1. The CDR3 holds 15 amino acids from the cysteine to the phenylalanine. The DNA shown is the 45-base CDR3, in frame from base 1. According to the germline V gene (reference sequence), CDR1 reads MNHEY and CDR2 reads SMNVEV. V is reduced by 2 bases and J by 8 bases, leaving a spacing of 17 bases between them.